This TCR beta chain was identified during a study of blood T cell repertoires in COVID-19. Study in general: The study drew acute and convalescent COVID-19 samples from the United States, Italy and Spain. Nucleic acid was either cDNA or gDNA, and it came from T cells, B-cell-depleted T cells, or PBMCs.

Authors' analysis steps: Estimation of nucleated cell counts relied on the amplification of reference gene primers. Using immunoSEQ multiplex PCR, the repertoire was profiled, and TCRdb retains in-frame clones only, with some absent. Clone size and V and J calls were adopted from that table, with D and trimming inferred from the DNA. The data show about 90,000 clones, 85% to 95% seen once. Material: peripheral blood. This receptor was taken from a woman aged 55-70 years with active COVID-19.

The CDR3 region is CASSLQGIYTEAFF. CDR3 nucleotide sequence: TGTGCCAGCAGTCTACAGGGGATCTACACTGAAGCTTTCTTT. The chain is built from TRBV28 and TRBJ1-1; 7 bases align to TRBD1. Germline assignment: CDR1 MDHEN and CDR2 SYDVKM. The CDR3 has 14 residues. Losses at the gene ends were 5 bases for V and 3 bases for J; bases not matched to a gene: 6.